The 7 T cell receptor beta chains given below trace back to one sample, sequenced in a study of blood T cell repertoires in COVID-19. Profiled with immunoSEQ multiplex PCR; TCRdb holds only in-frame clones, not every one. The top ten clones hold over 9.5% of a sample with 250,000 to 300,000 clones, around 85% of them seen once. Sequencing used peripheral blood. All receptors derive from a woman younger than 45 with COVID-19, enrolled during active disease.

This clone was observed at least ten times. V is TRBV2 and J is TRBJ1-3; D not resolved. V shed 4 bases and J shed 0 bases, with 7 bases lying between them. In germline, CDR1 is SNHLY, CDR2 FYNNEI. The CDR3 covers 14 residues. The chain's CDR3 is CASSVPSSGNTIYF. DNA of the CDR3: TGTGCCAGCAGTGTCCCGAGCTCTGGAAACACCATATATTTT.

The chain has TRBV14 and TRBJ2-6, with D possibly being TRBD1 (5 bases). The CDR3 loop spans 19 amino acids. The germline gives CDR1 SGHDN, CDR2 FVKESK. V lost 1 base to trimming and J lost 0 bases, with 16 bases between them. In nucleotides, the CDR3 is TGTGCCAGCAGCCAAGCCTTGGGCAGGGCTCCCTCTGGGGCCAACGTCCTGACTTTC. It translates to CASSQALGRAPSGANVLTF.

CDR3 amino acids: CASSYMGRGTYEQYF. CDR3 DNA sequence: TGTGCCAGCAGTTATATGGGTCGGGGAACCTACGAGCAGTACTTC. The chain uses TRBV2 and TRBJ2-7, with D possibly being TRBD2 (5 bases). CDR3 length: 15 amino acids. The V gene's germline CDR1 is SNHLY and CDR2 FYNNEI. V was shortened by 5 bases and J by 2 bases, with 16 bases between the two germline ends.

V gene TRBV5-4 combines with J gene TRBJ2-2; D possibly corresponds to TRBD2 (5 bases). Looked up from germline, CDR1 is SGHNT and CDR2 is YYREEE (reference sequence). Trimming left V 3 bases short and J 5 bases short, with 14 bases between. This CDR3 is built from 15 residues. CDR3 nucleotides: TGTGCCAGCAGCTCCTCCCCCCCGGGGACCGGGGAGCTGTTTTTT. Its translation is CASSSSPPGTGELFF.

This rearrangement joins TRBV27 to TRBJ2-1; 9 nucleotides align to TRBD2. V was pared by 2 bases and J by 4 bases, with 0 bases of the junction left unmatched. The CDR3 spans 14 residues. The V gene's germline CDR1 is MNHEY and CDR2 SMNVEV (reference sequence). The chain's CDR3 is CASSLSGGYNEQFF. CDR3 sequence (DNA): TGTGCCAGCAGTTTAAGCGGGGGGTACAATGAGCAGTTCTTC.

The chain carries TRBV7-8 and TRBJ2-5, with 8 positions matching TRBD1. V lost 1 base, J lost 5 bases, and 6 bases stayed unmatched. Germline lookup yields CDR1 SGHVS and CDR2 FQNEAQ. This CDR3 is built from 15 residues. CDR3 residues: CASSLGTGRMETQYF. As DNA, the CDR3 is TGTGCCAGCAGCTTAGGGACAGGGAGGATGGAGACCCAGTACTTC.

The rearrangement uses TRBV6-2 or TRBV6-3 and TRBJ1-2; D might be TRBD1 (6 bases). The CDR3 length is 17 residues. The germline V gene encodes CDR1 MNHEY and CDR2 SVGEGT. The germline V and J ends were trimmed by 2 bases and 8 bases, with 24 bases remaining between them. The CDR3 DNA is TGTGCCAGCAGTTACGTGATACAGGGCCAAGTTATTCTCGGCTACACCTTC. This sequence encodes CASSYVIQGQVILGYTF.